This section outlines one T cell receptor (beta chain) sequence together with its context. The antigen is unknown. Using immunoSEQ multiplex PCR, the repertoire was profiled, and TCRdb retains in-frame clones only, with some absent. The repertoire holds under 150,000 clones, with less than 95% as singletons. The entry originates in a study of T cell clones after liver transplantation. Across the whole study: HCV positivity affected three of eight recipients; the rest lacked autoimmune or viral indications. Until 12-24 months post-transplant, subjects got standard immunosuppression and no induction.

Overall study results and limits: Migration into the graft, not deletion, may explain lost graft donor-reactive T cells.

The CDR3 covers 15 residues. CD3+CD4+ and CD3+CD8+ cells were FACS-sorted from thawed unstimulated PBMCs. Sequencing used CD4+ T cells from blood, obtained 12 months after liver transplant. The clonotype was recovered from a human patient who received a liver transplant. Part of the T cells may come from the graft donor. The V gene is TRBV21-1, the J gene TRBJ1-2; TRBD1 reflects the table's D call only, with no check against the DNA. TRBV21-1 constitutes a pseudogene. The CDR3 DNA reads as TGTGCCAGCAGCACCCGACAGGGGGATGACTATGGCTACACCTTC. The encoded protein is CASSTRQGDDYGYTF.